The 9 T cell receptor beta chains below all came from one sample that was sequenced in a study of cytomegalovirus exposure and HLA in healthy donors (dated by TCRdb to the late 2010s). Library construction relied on the immunoSEQ multiplex PCR assay. A mixture of 60 forward primers for TCR Vbeta segments and 13 reverse primers for TCR Jbeta segments was used in the multiplex PCR. TCRdb mirrors the immuneACCESS table, restricted to in-frame sequences. Some clones are absent from its copies; in checked studies, under half trace to an unresolved V gene, and the reason for the others is unknown. A total of more than 110,000 clones appear in this sample, approximately 80% of them only once. The ten largest clones take up about 2.2% of the sample. Material for sequencing was PBMCs. These receptor sequences come from a man aged 45-65 years in good health and CMV-seronegative.

This rearrangement joins TRBV7-9 to TRBJ1-1, with TRBD1 as a possible D gene (6 bases). In germline, CDR1 is SEHNR, CDR2 FQNEAQ (reference sequence). This CDR3 region has 14 residues. With 2 bases removed from V and 1 base from J, the gap between germline ends came to 8 bases. CDR3 region: CASSLSTGNTEAFF. The CDR3 DNA is TGTGCCAGCAGCTTATCGACAGGGAACACTGAAGCTTTCTTT.

This clone occurred a few times. The gene calls are TRBV7-3 and TRBJ2-2, with D unresolved. Trimming removed 2 bases from V and 5 bases from J, with 9 bases in between. CDR1 SGHTA and CDR2 FQGTGA come from the germline V gene. This CDR3 has 14 amino acids. CDR3 DNA sequence: TGTGCCAGCAGCTTACCAGGCGTAACCGGGGAGCTGTTTTTT. Translation: CASSLPGVTGELFF. Full variable domain (outside the CDR3, taken from reference TRBV7-3 and TRBJ2-2): GAGVSQTPSNKVTEKGKYVELRCDPISGHTALYWYRQSLGQGPEFLIYFQGTGAADDSGLPNDRFFAVRPEGSVSTLKIQRTERGDSAVYLCASSLPGVTGELFFGEGSRLTVL.

V usage is TRBV27 and J usage is TRBJ1-3, with 11 positions matching TRBD1. CDR3 length: 15 amino acids. Germline-derived CDR1 and CDR2 are MNHEY and SMNVEV (reference sequence). Trimming at V came to 6 bases and at J to 4 bases, leaving 5 bases not matched to a gene. CDR3 nucleotides: TGTGCCAGCAGAGGACAGGGGGCGCCCGGAAACACCATATATTTT. This sequence encodes CASRGQGAPGNTIYF.

On this clone itself: It is likely a read error, because the conserved phenylalanine at the end of the CDR3 is missing. This chain connects TRBV27 to TRBJ2-7; 7 positions match TRBD2. Trimming removed 5 bases from V and 5 bases from J; junction bases left unmatched: 9. CDR3 length: 14 residues. Per germline, CDR1 MNHEY and CDR2 SMNVEV (reference sequence). DNA of the CDR3: TGTGCCAGCAGTCGGGGGGACCTGCTTAACGAGCAGTACCTC. Translated, it gives CASSRGDLLNEQYL.

J is TRBJ2-7 and V is TRBV15; D is unclear. The CDR3 loop spans 15 amino acids. Germline V CDR1 and CDR2: LNHNV, YYDKDF (reference sequence). Trimming removed 1 base from V and 4 bases from J, with 14 bases in between. CDR3 in DNA: TGTGCCACCAGCAGAGGTGGCGGTCAGCCTTACGAGCAGTACTTC. This encodes CATSRGGGQPYEQYF.

This clone was observed a few times. The rearrangement uses TRBV27 and TRBJ1-1, with 7 bases identical to TRBD1. Germline CDR1 reads MNHEY; CDR2 reads SMNVEV (reference sequence). CDR3 size: 14 residues. The V segment lost 4 bases and the J segment 0 bases; nucleotides outside the gene matches: 2. DNA of the CDR3: TGTGCCAGCAGTTACGGGACAGTGAACACTGAAGCTTTCTTT. Amino acid sequence: CASSYGTVNTEAFF.

The chain has TRBV7-2 and TRBJ2-1, with 9 positions matching TRBD2. The V segment lost 5 bases and the J segment 7 bases; nucleotides outside the gene matches: 6. This CDR3 region has 14 residues. CDR1 and CDR2 (germline): SGHTA, FQGNSA. CDR3 loop: CASSPGLAPNEQFF. CDR3 nucleotides: TGTGCCAGCAGCCCTGGACTAGCGCCGAATGAGCAGTTCTTC.

The chain couples TRBV9 to TRBJ2-1, with D maybe TRBD2 (6 bases). Germline CDR1 is SGDLS and CDR2 is YYNGEE. The CDR3 loop spans 15 amino acids. Trimming pared 0 bases from V and 6 bases from J, leaving 13 bases between. The CDR3 nucleotides read TGTGCCAGCAGCGTAGGGAGAGGAGGGAGCAATGAGCAGTTCTTC. Amino acids: CASSVGRGGSNEQFF. The full variable domain, its missing parts supplied by reference TRBV9 and TRBJ2-1, is DSGVTQTPKHLITATGQRVTLRCSPRSGDLSVYWYQQSLDQGLQFLIQYYNGEERAKGNILERFSAQQFPDLHSELNLSSLELGDSALYFCASSVGRGGSNEQFFGPGTRLTVL.

The chain links TRBV11-2 to TRBJ1-3; D possibly corresponds to TRBD1 (5 bases). Germline loops: CDR1 SGHAT, CDR2 FQNNGV. V lost 5 bases, J lost 4 bases, and 12 bases lay in between. This CDR3 spans 14 amino acids. For the CDR3, the DNA is TGTGCCAGCAGCCTGGCGGGGCAAGGAAACACCATATATTTT. Its translation: CASSLAGQGNTIYF.